Described below is a single TCR beta chain sequence and its context. Antigen specificity is unknown. CDR1 is SGHAT and CDR2 is FQNNGV in the germline V gene. The CDR3 consists of 13 residues. The V and J ends lost 5 bases and 9 bases, in that order; junction bases with no gene match: 5. This specimen belongs to a study of cytomegalovirus exposure and HLA in healthy donors. Findings and caveats of the study: According to the study, around 150 TCR beta chains were cytomegalovirus-associated. The study found most TCR sequences rare, yet found some public TCRs in many donors.

13 Jbeta primers and 60 Vbeta primers were used for the PCR. Assay: immunoSEQ multiplex PCR; the TCRdb copy retains only in-frame clones and omits some. The repertoire includes around 150,000 clones, roughly three quarters of them detected once, and over 1.1% sits in the top ten. While unrecorded immune exposures were likely, the donors were nominally healthy when sampled. Sequencing was done on a sample of PBMCs. The TCR sequence derives from a man in his sixties in good health and CMV-seronegative. The gene calls are TRBV11-2 and TRBJ2-3; 10 bases match TRBD2. DNA for the CDR3: TGTGCCAGCAGCCAAGCGGGGGGGCAAACGCAGTATTTT. This sequence encodes CASSQAGGQTQYF.